The clone carrying this TCR beta chain was found a few times. The antigen is not known. The data were obtained in a study of identical twins. Points from the study as a whole: For monozygotic twins, models underestimated out-of-frame TCR alpha sharing. With beta out-of-frame sequences, excess sharing by twins was weaker.

Germline CDR1 is SGHRS and CDR2 is YFSETQ. Trimming took 3 bases from V and 1 from J; bases not matched to a gene: 3. There are 14 residues in the CDR3. TCRdb fed the 5' RACE reads into MiXCR, producing one record per CDR3 protein. The table records hundreds of thousands of distinct CDR3 sequences, more than 6.5% of them present only once. This sample was also put to use in a study of yellow fever vaccine responses in identical twins.

The chain carries TRBV5-1 and TRBJ2-5; 7 bases align to TRBD2. Sample: PBMCs. This clonotype was obtained from a woman under 30 in good health. The CDR3 DNA sequence: TGCGCCAGCAGCTGGGGGGGAGCCCAAGAGACCCAGTACTTC. Translated, it gives CASSWGGAQETQYF.